The clone carrying this T cell receptor (beta chain) was picked up many times. This specimen comes from a study of Graves' ophthalmopathy and Graves' hyperthyroidism. The CDR3 runs to 15 residues. The germline V and J ends were trimmed by 1 base and 4 bases, with 16 bases remaining between them. CDR1 is DFQATT and CDR2 is SNEGSKA in the germline V gene (reference sequence). As the template, RNA transcripts were used to amplify TCR beta CDR3 regions. The library came from an HTBI-primed first-round RT-PCR and a second-round multiplex PCR. TCRdb reprocessed the multiplex PCR reads with MiXCR, giving one entry per CDR3 protein. The sample has about 1.2 million distinct CDR3 sequences; approximately 35% are singletons.

This clonotype originated in an adult man with Graves' hyperthyroidism. Sequencing input: peripheral blood or thyroid tissue (not recorded which). This chain joins TRBV20-1 and TRBJ2-5; tentatively, D is TRBD2 (6 bases). As DNA, the CDR3 is TGCAGTGCTAGAGGAGGGTTCGGGGGAACAGAGACCCAGTACTTC. It yields the protein CSARGGFGGTETQYF.